This T cell receptor beta chain was sequenced in a study of cytomegalovirus exposure and HLA in healthy donors. Study results and caveats: The listing of roughly 160 TCR beta chains classed them as cytomegalovirus-associated. The authors reported that TCR beta sequences could predict HLA-A and HLA-B alleles. These predictions were accurate for most subjects in the first cohort. Reports indicated that the classifier achieved high specificity and sensitivity in diagnosing cytomegalovirus status. Follow-up analysis seemed to connect common viral pathogens with several of the most significant clusters identified.

Note on this clone: As yet, its antigen is unknown.

PCR involved 60 Vbeta and 13 Jbeta primers. Sequenced by immunoSEQ multiplex PCR; TCRdb stores in-frame clones only, minus some. The sample has around 150,000 clones; 55% to 75% are singletons. The sequencing input was PBMCs. The sequence was collected from a woman aged 55-69 years in good health and CMV-seropositive.

Here the CDR3 DNA reads TGTGCCAGCAGTTTCCGTATCCGGGGGAACAATCAGCCCCAGCATTTT. It codes for CASSFRIRGNNQPQHF. The V gene is TRBV27, the J gene TRBJ1-5; tentatively, D is TRBD1 (5 bases). Germline assignment: CDR1 MNHEY and CDR2 SMNVEV (reference sequence). Trimming left V 3 bases short and J 3 bases short, with 15 bases between. The CDR3 has 16 amino acids.